The 32 T cell receptor beta chains presented below share a single source sample, sequenced in a study of breast tumors, draining lymph nodes, adjacent tissues (dated by TCRdb to between 2015 and 2016). Receptors were amplified or captured by multiplex PCR. This sample was sequenced with an Illumina HiSeq 2000. TCRdb cleaned the public reads at Q25 with fastp, built clones with MiXCR and kept in-frame beta chains. When rows share a CDR3 protein, they turn into one entry using the most common DNA and genes. This sample comprises 160,000 or so distinct CDR3 sequences, around 33% of them detected only once. Of the sample, roughly 3.8% falls within the top ten clones. Lymph node samples were obtained from the axillary draining lymph nodes of breast cancer patients. Sequences were obtained from axillary lymph node tissue. Receptors originate from a female donor with breast cancer. Some clones in this sample may be carry-over from other donors' samples.

This clonotype occurred many times. The rearrangement uses TRBV7-8 and TRBJ2-3; 9 bases align to TRBD2. The germline V gene encodes CDR1 SGHVS and CDR2 FQNEAQ. V lost 1 base, J lost 4 bases, and 3 bases stayed unmatched. This CDR3 has 15 residues. The CDR3 is CASSLVVAGADTQYF. CDR3 coding DNA: TGTGCCAGCAGCTTAGTGGTAGCGGGGGCAGATACGCAGTATTTT.

This clonotype showed up many times. The V call is TRBV18, the J call TRBJ2-7; 7 nucleotides line up with TRBD2. Germline V lookup: CDR1 KGHSH, CDR2 LQKENI. The CDR3 loop spans 14 amino acids. V was pared by 3 bases and J by 2 bases, with 4 bases of the junction left unmatched. In DNA form, the CDR3 reads TGTGCCAGCTCACCGACCAGCGGGGCCTACGAGCAGTACTTC. Translated: CASSPTSGAYEQYF.

A remark on this clonotype: It is unclear where the CDR3 begins or ends on the DNA, so no DNA is shown, and the CDR3 is as TCRdb lists it. The chain couples TRBV20-1 to TRBJ2-6; the table calls TRBD2, which could not be checked here. Counting both end residues, the CDR3 totals 22 amino acids. CDR1 and CDR2 (germline): DFQATT, SNEGSKA (reference sequence). CDR3 loop: CSARLAGKGYTQYFGPGTRLTF.

The rearrangement uses TRBV20-1 and TRBJ1-4; D possibly corresponds to TRBD1 (5 bases). Per germline, CDR1 DFQATT and CDR2 SNEGSKA (reference sequence). V lost 3 bases and J 3 bases, leaving 11 bases between the germline ends. CDR3 length: 14 residues. The CDR3 sequence: CSASEGGANEKLFF. In DNA form, the CDR3 reads TGCAGTGCTAGTGAGGGAGGGGCTAATGAAAAACTGTTTTTT.

This clonotype has at least ten counts. V usage is TRBV3-1 and J usage is TRBJ1-2; possibly TRBD1 for D (5 bases). Germline assignment: CDR1 LGHDT and CDR2 YNNKEL (reference sequence). V gave up 0 bases and J gave up 8 bases, with 16 bases separating them. CDR3 length: 15 residues. CDR3 nucleotides: TGTGCCAGCAGCCAAGATGCCGCAGGGCGCTACGGCTACACCTTC. Amino acids: CASSQDAAGRYGYTF.

This clonotype showed up many times. V is TRBV30 and J is TRBJ2-5; 8 positions match TRBD2. The ends lost 0 bases at V and 5 bases at J; junction bases unmatched: 5. CDR1 is GTSNPN and CDR2 is SVGIG in the germline V gene (reference sequence). The CDR3 loop spans 14 amino acids. DNA for the CDR3: TGTGCCTGGAGTGTACAGCGGGGGATCGAGACCCAGTACTTC. As protein: CAWSVQRGIETQYF.

This clonotype was counted many times. This chain connects TRBV30 to TRBJ1-5; 9 positions agree with TRBD1. This CDR3 region has 14 residues. Germline V gives CDR1 GTSNPN, CDR2 SVGIG (reference sequence). V trimming: 0 bases; J trimming: 11 bases; junction bases outside the gene matches: 8. CDR3 DNA: TGTGCCTGGAGTGTCAGACAGGGGGAAGGGGCCCAGCATTTT. Translating gives CAWSVRQGEGAQHF.

This clonotype showed up many times. This chain connects TRBV7-9 to TRBJ2-3; 9 bases map to TRBD2. Germline lookup yields CDR1 SEHNR and CDR2 FQNEAQ (reference sequence). This CDR3 is built from 17 residues. V trimming: 2 bases; J trimming: 4 bases; junction bases outside the gene matches: 10. This CDR3 is CASSLPSWAGGSDTQYF. CDR3 nucleotides: TGTGCCAGCAGCTTACCATCATGGGCGGGAGGGTCAGATACGCAGTATTTT.

This clonotype has a count of ten or more. In DNA form, the CDR3 reads TGTGCCAGCAACAACAGGGACAGGGGGATATACGAGCAGTACTTC. Translation: CASNNRDRGIYEQYF. The chain couples TRBV2 to TRBJ2-7, with 11 bases that match TRBD1. The CDR3 has 15 residues. V gave up 7 bases and J gave up 4 bases; unmatched junction bases: 9. Per the germline V gene, CDR1 is SNHLY and CDR2 is FYNNEI. Full variable domain (missing parts from reference TRBV2 and TRBJ2-7): EPEVTQTPSHQVTQMGQEVILRCVPISNHLYFYWYRQILGQKVEFLVSFYNNEISEKSEIFDDQFSVERPDGSNFTLKIRSTKLEDSAMYFCASNNRDRGIYEQYFGPGTRLTVT.

This clonotype was seen more than once but under ten times. With a much larger clone just one base away, this may be a read error. The chain uses TRBV7-2 and TRBJ2-2; the match to TRBD2 covers 10 bases. CDR3 length: 20 residues. V lost 5 bases and J lost 3; bases outside the gene matches: 18. CDR1 SGHTA and CDR2 FQGNSA come from the germline V gene. CDR3 bases: TGTGCCAGCAGCGCAAGGACTAGCGGTGGCACAGGGGAGCACACCGGGGAGCTGTTTTTT. Translated: CASSARTSGGTGEHTGELFF.

At least ten counts were recorded for this clonotype. The gene calls are TRBV18 and TRBJ2-7; 7 bases fit TRBD1. The CDR3 sequence is 13 residues long. Trimming cost V 2 bases and J 5 bases; bases outside gene matches: 3. CDR1 is KGHSH, CDR2 LQKENI, per germline. As DNA, the CDR3 is TGTGCCAGCTCACCAGGGACAGTCAACGAGCAGTACTTC. As protein: CASSPGTVNEQYF.

In its sample, this clonotype was seen many times. CDR3 loop: CASSGQFYGYTF. CDR3 sequence (DNA): TGTGCCAGCAGCGGACAGTTCTATGGCTACACCTTC. J is TRBJ1-2 and V is TRBV7-2; D may be TRBD1 (6 bases). The CDR3 runs 12 residues. V was shortened by 5 bases and J by 4 bases, with 8 bases between the two germline ends. From germline, CDR1 is SGHTA and CDR2 FQGNSA.

The CDR3 protein is CASSLATGTGGNSGNTIYF. CDR3 DNA sequence: TGTGCCAGCAGTTTGGCAACCGGGACAGGGGGCAATTCTGGAAACACCATATATTTT. V is TRBV12-3 or TRBV12-4 and J is TRBJ1-3; TRBD1 matches at 12 bases. The CDR3 is 19 residues long. V lost 3 bases to trimming and J lost 1 base; unmatched junction nucleotides: 10.

This clonotype was seen more than once but under ten times. This CDR3 fails to terminate in the conserved phenylalanine or tryptophan, so it likely reflects a read error. This chain connects TRBV5-5 to TRBJ1-6, with D tentatively TRBD1 (6 bases). V gave up 0 bases and J gave up 9 bases, with 7 bases separating them. Germline V gene data show CDR1 as SGHKS and CDR2 as YYEKEE (reference sequence). The CDR3 runs to 13 residues. The CDR3: CASSLDRASPLHS. In DNA, the CDR3 is TGTGCCAGCAGCTTGGACAGGGCTTCACCCCTCCACTCT.

This clonotype has more than one count but fewer than ten. A clone one base away is much larger, so this may be a read error. The chain combines TRBV6-1 with TRBJ2-3; tentatively, D is TRBD2 (6 bases). This CDR3 region has 12 residues. The germline CDR1 and CDR2 sequences are MNHNS and SASEGT. The CDR3 bases are TGTGCCAGCAGTCAAGCGGGCGATACGCAGTATTTT. It is translated as CASSQAGDTQYF.

Regarding this clonotype: A much larger clonotype is one base distant, so this may be a read error. V usage is TRBV4-2 and J usage is TRBJ2-2, with no clear D. From germline, CDR1 is LGHNA and CDR2 YNFKEQ. V shed 2 bases and J shed 5 bases, with 18 bases lying between them. The CDR3 runs to 17 residues. The CDR3 spells CASSQFTQAAITGELFF. The CDR3 DNA sequence: TGTGCCAGCAGCCAATTCACTCAGGCGGCGATAACCGGGGAGCTGTTTTTT.

This clonotype was observed many times. The V and J genes are TRBV4-1 and TRBJ2-3, with D unresolved. This CDR3 has 16 residues. V shed 0 bases and J shed 4 bases, with 14 bases lying between them. The V gene's germline CDR1 is MGHRA and CDR2 YSYEKL. CDR3 nucleotide sequence: TGCGCCAGCAGCCAAGAGGTTACCTATGGCGCAGATACGCAGTATTTT. Protein sequence: CASSQEVTYGADTQYF.

With respect to this clonotype: Being one base from a much bigger clone, this may be a read error. The genes are TRBV12-3 or TRBV12-4 and TRBJ1-2; 9 nucleotides match TRBD1. The CDR3 extends over 13 amino acids. The trim removed 6 bases at V and 6 bases at J, leaving 5 bases unmatched. CDR3 sequence reads: CASRNDRGDGYTF. The CDR3 DNA follows: TGTGCCAGCAGAAACGACAGGGGGGATGGCTACACCTTC.

At least ten counts were recorded for this clonotype. The rearrangement uses TRBV6-1 and TRBJ2-7; 7 bases line up with TRBD2. The CDR3 has 14 residues. V shed 5 bases, J shed 4 bases, and the junction held 8 bases outside the gene matches. Per the germline V gene, CDR1 is MNHNS and CDR2 is SASEGT. CDR3 region: CASSIPPGGYEQYF. In DNA, the CDR3 is TGTGCCAGCAGTATCCCCCCGGGGGGTTACGAGCAGTACTTC.

Turning to this clonotype: The CDR3 carries no conserved terminal phenylalanine or tryptophan, so it likely arises from a read error. The chain carries TRBV25-1 and TRBJ1-6, with D unclear. There are 14 residues in the CDR3. Germline V gene lookup returns CDR1 MGHDK and CDR2 SYGVNS. CDR3 in amino acids: CASSDGAYNSPLHL. CDR3 sequence (DNA): TGTGCCAGCAGTGACGGTGCTTATAATTCGCCCCTCCACTTG.

The genes are TRBV12-3 or TRBV12-4 and TRBJ1-2; D is ambiguous. There are 14 residues in the CDR3. The V gene lost 0 bases and the J gene lost 4 bases, with 9 bases spanning the gap. The CDR3 DNA sequence: TGTGCCAGCAGTTTAGCGCTGGGTGTCTATGGCTACACCTTC. Translated, it gives CASSLALGVYGYTF.

As concerns this clonotype: This clone may be a read error of a much larger clone one base away. The CDR3 is CASSQKTSGGADTQCF. The CDR3 region has the DNA TGTGCCAGCAGCCAAAAGACTAGCGGGGGGGCAGATACGCAGTGTTTT. The rearrangement uses TRBV5-4 and TRBJ2-3, with 14 bases that match TRBD2. The CDR3 sequence is 16 residues long. The germline CDR1 and CDR2 sequences are SGHNT and YYREEE (reference sequence).

In DNA form, the CDR3 reads TGTGCCAGCAGCTTAAGGGCCAGCCACACCCAGTACTTC. Translation gives CASSLRASHTQYF. The chain combines TRBV7-3 with TRBJ2-5; D remains unclear. This CDR3 is built from 13 residues. Trimming removed 1 base at V and 8 bases at J, with 11 bases between. Germline CDR1 reads SGHTA; CDR2 reads FQGTGA.

This clonotype has more than one count but fewer than ten. The chain is built from TRBV6-1 and TRBJ2-5, with no clear D. Trimming left V 5 bases short and J 4 bases short, with 8 bases between. The CDR3 totals 12 residues. The germline CDR1 and CDR2 sequences are MNHNS and SASEGT. In nucleotides, the CDR3 is TGTGCCAGCAGTCTTAGGAGAGAGACCCAGTACTTC. Protein sequence: CASSLRRETQYF.

The CDR3 coding sequence is TGCAGCGCGTTCGCGGCTCCAGGCGAAAAACTGTTTTTT. Its protein product is CSAFAAPGEKLFF. The V call is TRBV29-1, the J call TRBJ1-4; D remains ambiguous. V gave up 7 bases and J gave up 8 bases, with 17 bases separating them. The CDR3 loop spans 13 amino acids. CDR1 is SQVTM, CDR2 ANQGSEA, per germline.

The chain carries TRBV12-3 or TRBV12-4 and TRBJ2-7; 11 nucleotides match TRBD1. This CDR3 contains 17 residues. Germline trimming cut 6 bases from V and 5 bases from J; bases unmatched to any gene: 15. The CDR3 DNA is TGTGCCAGCAGGAGACAGGGCGCCGGGGACAGGGGGGACGAGCAGTACTTC. Protein: CASRRQGAGDRGDEQYF.

The table lists this clonotype with many counts. This chain joins TRBV19 and TRBJ2-3, with D unclear. Deletions cut 8 bases from V and 6 bases from J, with 9 bases between. The CDR3 is made up of 11 amino acids. Germline V lookup: CDR1 LNHDA, CDR2 SQIVND (reference sequence). Here the CDR3 reads CASSALDTQYF. CDR3 DNA: TGTGCCAGTTCGGCGTTGGATACGCAGTATTTT.

In the case of this clonotype: Since no conserved phenylalanine or tryptophan closes the CDR3, a read error is the likely cause. Because the CDR3's place on the DNA is in doubt, the DNA is left out and the CDR3 is given as listed by TCRdb. The V call is TRBV5-6, the J call TRBJ1-6. The CDR3 is made up of 8 amino acids, end residues included. Germline V gene sequence: CDR1 SGHDT, CDR2 YYEEEE. This CDR3 is CASSVHTL.

The chain combines TRBV28 with TRBJ1-4; D might be TRBD1 (5 bases). Trimming stripped 2 bases from V and 8 bases from J, with 15 bases between. The CDR3 spans 15 residues. From germline, CDR1 is MDHEN and CDR2 SYDVKM. CDR3 sequence: CASSLGSGKKEKLFF. The DNA of the CDR3 is TGTGCCAGCAGTTTAGGTTCAGGGAAAAAGGAAAAACTGTTTTTT.

This clonotype showed up many times. The chain combines TRBV11-1 with TRBJ2-6; TRBD2 is a possible D gene (7 bases). This CDR3 contains 16 residues. Germline lookup yields CDR1 SGHAT and CDR2 FQDESV (reference sequence). The V end was cut by 3 bases, the J end by 2 bases, with 11 bases between. The CDR3 nucleotides are TGTGCCAGCAGCTTGGGCGGGGGCACTGGGGCCAACGTCCTGACTTTC. Translating gives CASSLGGGTGANVLTF.

This clonotype was counted a few times. This may be a read error, as it is one base from a much larger clone. The chain joins TRBV20-1 to TRBJ1-5; tentatively, D is TRBD1 (5 bases). V shed 3 bases and J shed 4 bases, with 10 bases lying between them. This CDR3 has 13 residues. Germline-derived CDR1 and CDR2 are DFQATT and SNEGSKA (reference sequence). The CDR3 spells CSASGDGNQPQHF. The CDR3 DNA sequence: TGCAGTGCTAGCGGGGACGGAAATCAGCCCCAGCATTTT.

The V gene is TRBV4-3, the J gene TRBJ2-3; a weak D match, TRBD2 (5 bases). This CDR3 spans 17 amino acids. Germline V gene data show CDR1 as LGHNA and CDR2 as YSLEER. V shed 3 bases and J shed 0 bases, with 16 bases lying between them. This CDR3 reads CASSHPMVARSTDTQYF. CDR3 DNA sequence: TGCGCCAGCAGCCATCCGATGGTAGCGAGGAGCACAGATACGCAGTATTTT.